This T cell receptor (beta chain) originates from a study of CD8 T cells in ankylosing spondylitis. To note about this clonotype: What it recognizes is unknown.

As the method for making TCR beta libraries, quantitative 5'-RACE with molecular barcodes was used. One entry per CDR3 protein results from TCRdb running MiXCR on the 5' RACE reads. The data contain over 30,000 distinct CDR3 sequences, approximately 9.9% of them seen just once; the ten biggest clones take up about 19%. The ends lost 4 bases at V and 2 bases at J; junction bases unmatched: 6. Germline V CDR1 and CDR2: SGHDT, YYEEEE. This CDR3 has 14 residues. Findings and limits, study-wide: Disease-linked clones had a CD8+ phenotype and relatively low frequency in peripheral blood. Significant enrichment of disease-linked clones was reportedly seen in matched ankylosing spondylitis synovial fluid.

This TCR was recovered from a male donor with ankylosing spondylitis. Sequencing used synovial fluid, either unsorted or a sorted T cell fraction (not recorded which). V and J are TRBV5-6 and TRBJ2-7, with TRBD1 matching 7 bases. Written as DNA, the CDR3 is TGTGCCAGCAGCGTGACAGGGACCCCCTACGAGCAGTACTTC. This codes for CASSVTGTPYEQYF.